Listed below are T cell receptor beta chains from one sample, sequenced in a study of cytomegalovirus exposure and HLA in healthy donors. TCRdb's table, derived via immunoSEQ multiplex PCR, lists solely in-frame clones and lacks some. Of under 200,000 clones listed, less than 85% are singletons. The sample consisted of PBMCs. These receptor sequences come from a male donor in good health and CMV-seronegative. Each CDR3 is given without its conserved first and last residue. The order of the fields is CDR3 protein, V gene, D gene. A D gene is named only where the DNA matches it firmly.

CDR3 protein: ASSYSSAGMNTEAF; V gene: TRBV6-6; D gene: .
CDR3 protein: ASSTHQGGVRETQY; V gene: TRBV9; D gene: .
CDR3 protein: ASSLGGRGTDTQY; V gene: TRBV7-8; D gene: TRBD1
CDR3 protein: AWRRGNTEAF; V gene: TRBV30; D gene: .
CDR3 protein: AVGSSNYGYT; V gene: TRBV30; D gene: .
CDR3 protein: ASSPETWAKNIQY; V gene: TRBV7-8; D gene: .
CDR3 protein: ASSLGGRAGYEQY; V gene: TRBV13; D gene: TRBD2
CDR3 protein: ASSYSGTGDEQY; V gene: TRBV6-5; D gene: TRBD1
CDR3 protein: ASSYSRAKDTQY; V gene: TRBV6-6; D gene: .
CDR3 protein: ASSIDRTGGIGDEQF; V gene: TRBV19; D gene: TRBD1
CDR3 protein: ASSAWNTEAF; V gene: TRBV11-2; D gene: .
CDR3 protein: ASSYRDRQMNTEAF; V gene: TRBV6-5; D gene: TRBD1
CDR3 protein: ASSLPTQRYEQF; V gene: TRBV28; D gene: .